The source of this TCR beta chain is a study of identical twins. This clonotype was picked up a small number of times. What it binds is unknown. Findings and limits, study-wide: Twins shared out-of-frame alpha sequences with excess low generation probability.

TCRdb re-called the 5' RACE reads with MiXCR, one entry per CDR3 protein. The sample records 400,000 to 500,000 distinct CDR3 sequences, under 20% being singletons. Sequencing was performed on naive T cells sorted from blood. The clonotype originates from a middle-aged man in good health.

CDR3 nucleotide sequence: TGCGCCAGCAGCTTGGGCGGGACAGGGGGCCCCTACACTGAAGCTTTCTTT. Translating gives CASSLGGTGGPYTEAFF. The V gene is TRBV5-1, the J gene TRBJ1-1, with 12 bases identical to TRBD1. This CDR3 has 17 residues. Trimming cost V 0 bases and J 3 bases; bases outside gene matches: 6. CDR1 and CDR2 from the germline V gene are SGHRS and YFSETQ.